Following are 32 T cell receptor beta chains from one sample sequenced in a study of blood T cell repertoires in COVID-19. Libraries were prepared by immunoSEQ multiplex PCR; TCRdb keeps only in-frame clonotypes and omits some of them. The table lists 210,000 or so clones, about 85% of them singletons. Source material: PBMCs or T cells enriched from blood (not recorded which). These TCRs come from a man in his thirties or forties who had recovered from COVID-19.

V and J are TRBV5-1 and TRBJ1-6; D remains unclear. In germline, CDR1 is SGHRS, CDR2 YFSETQ. The CDR3 consists of 14 residues. V was trimmed by 4 bases and J by 7 bases, leaving 12 bases between them. CDR3 nucleotide sequence: TGCGCCAGCAGCGGTGGCAGTCTCAATTCACCCCTCCACTTT. Its protein product is CASSGGSLNSPLHF.

V gene TRBV4-1 combines with J gene TRBJ2-1; D not resolved. The CDR3 is 15 amino acids. Germline lookup yields CDR1 MGHRA and CDR2 YSYEKL. Between the trimmed V and J ends, which lost 1 base and 7 bases, there was a span of 14 bases. The CDR3 DNA reads as TGCGCCAGCAGCCAAGTGCGGCGTCCGGATAATGAGCAGTTCTTC. This codes for CASSQVRRPDNEQFF.

The rearrangement joins TRBV4-1 to TRBJ2-7, with 12 bases identical to TRBD2. The CDR3 totals 15 residues. The germline V gene encodes CDR1 MGHRA and CDR2 YSYEKL. The V and J ends lost 2 bases and 7 bases, in that order; junction bases with no gene match: 6. CDR3 amino acids: CASSQSASGRGEQYF. DNA for the CDR3: TGCGCCAGCAGCCAAAGTGCTAGCGGGAGGGGGGAGCAGTACTTC.

In DNA form, the CDR3 reads TGTGCCAGCAGCTCCCACGCGGTTGAGGGAACCAACGAGCAGTACTTC. It codes for CASSSHAVEGTNEQYF. The rearrangement joins TRBV7-9 to TRBJ2-7; tentative D call: TRBD2 (5 bases). Trimming removed 4 bases from V and 5 bases from J, with 21 bases in between. The CDR3 is made up of 16 amino acids. Germline CDR1 and CDR2: SEHNR and FQNEAQ (reference sequence).

The chain couples TRBV5-1 to TRBJ2-7, with a possible D match to TRBD1 (6 bases). The germline CDR1 and CDR2 sequences are SGHRS and YFSETQ. CDR3 length: 14 residues. V was trimmed by 0 bases and J by 3 bases, leaving 10 bases between them. Here the CDR3 reads CASSLVLGGYEQYF. The CDR3 DNA is TGCGCCAGCAGCTTGGTTCTAGGGGGCTACGAGCAGTACTTC.

The genes are TRBV27 and TRBJ2-4; TRBD1 might be the D (5 bases). Between the trimmed V and J ends, which lost 4 bases and 8 bases, there was a span of 21 bases. The germline V gene has CDR1 MNHEY and CDR2 SMNVEV (reference sequence). CDR3 length: 16 residues. CDR3 residues: CASSSLGRAFKHIQYF. The CDR3 DNA reads as TGTGCCAGCAGTTCTTTGGGCAGGGCCTTTAAGCACATTCAGTACTTC.

V usage is TRBV27 and J usage is TRBJ1-2, with a possible D match to TRBD1 (6 bases). V was pared by 7 bases and J by 8 bases, with 17 bases between. This CDR3 contains 13 residues. Per the germline V gene, CDR1 is MNHEY and CDR2 is SMNVEV (reference sequence). The CDR3 DNA sequence: TGTGCCAGCAAAAATGGGGGCAGCGGCGGCTACACCTTC. This sequence encodes CASKNGGSGGYTF.

The genes are TRBV11-2 and TRBJ1-2; the match to TRBD1 covers 8 bases. The length of the CDR3 is 12 residues. Germline CDR1 and CDR2: SGHAT and FQNNGV. V gave up 3 bases and J gave up 8 bases; unmatched junction bases: 2. The DNA of the CDR3 is TGTGCCAGCAGCTTGGGACAGGCCGGCTACACCTTC. Its protein product is CASSLGQAGYTF.

V is TRBV28 and J is TRBJ1-5; D gene ambiguous. This CDR3 contains 15 residues. The V and J ends lost 2 bases and 0 bases respectively, with 8 bases between them. The V gene's germline CDR1 is MDHEN and CDR2 SYDVKM. CDR3 nucleotide sequence: TGTGCCAGCAGTTTAGGCGGAATTAGCAATCAGCCCCAGCATTTT. This sequence encodes CASSLGGISNQPQHF.

V and J are TRBV6-5 and TRBJ2-3, with D perhaps TRBD1 (6 bases). Germline V gives CDR1 MNHEY, CDR2 SVGAGI. The CDR3 runs to 14 residues. Trimming left V 4 bases short and J 4 bases short, with 12 bases between. CDR3 residues: CASSFGQRADTQYF. In nucleotides, the CDR3 is TGTGCCAGCAGTTTTGGACAGAGGGCAGATACGCAGTATTTT.

This chain uses TRBV7-8 with TRBJ2-1, with no clear D. CDR1 SGHVS and CDR2 FQNEAQ come from the germline V gene. The CDR3 length is 14 residues. The ends were cut back, 5 bases at V and 5 bases at J, with 13 bases in the middle. The chain's CDR3 is CASSKRVGDNEQFF. In DNA form, the CDR3 reads TGTGCCAGCAGCAAACGCGTCGGAGACAATGAGCAGTTCTTC. The whole variable domain, remainder taken from reference TRBV7-8 and TRBJ2-1, is GAGVSQSPRYKVAKRGQDVALRCDPISGHVSLFWYQQALGQGPEFLTYFQNEAQLDKSGLPSDRFFAERPEGSVSTLKIQRTQQEDSAVYLCASSKRVGDNEQFFGPGTRLTVL.

This chain uses TRBV30 with TRBJ1-2; D not certain. The CDR3 is 10 residues long. Trimming pared 4 bases from V and 7 bases from J, leaving 7 bases between. The V gene's germline CDR1 is GTSNPN and CDR2 SVGIG (reference sequence). CDR3 nucleotides: TGTGCCTGGAAGCGGGGTGGCTACACCTTC. It translates to CAWKRGGYTF.

The rearrangement links TRBV30 to TRBJ1-6; D is unclear. Trimming shortened V by 2 bases and J by 1 base, and 6 bases separated the two germline ends. The CDR3 is 14 amino acids. Germline values: CDR1 GTSNPN, CDR2 SVGIG (reference sequence). The CDR3 coding sequence is TGTGCCTGGAGTTCGGTGTCCTATAATTCACCCCTCCACTTT. The encoded protein is CAWSSVSYNSPLHF.

The chain carries TRBV18 and TRBJ1-1; a possible D gene is TRBD1 (5 bases). The CDR3 spans 11 residues. In germline, CDR1 is KGHSH, CDR2 LQKENI. V gave up 6 bases and J gave up 8 bases, with 10 bases separating them. Here the CDR3 DNA reads TGTGCCAGCTCTCAGGGTTCCGAAGCTTTCTTT. This sequence encodes CASSQGSEAFF.

The chain employs TRBV3-1 (or the pseudogene TRBV3-2) and TRBJ2-7, with 8 bases matching TRBD2. Germline V gives CDR1 LGHDT, CDR2 YNNKEL (reference sequence). V was clipped by 2 bases and J by 0 bases; unmatched bases: 6. CDR3 length equals 16 residues. The DNA for the CDR3 is TGTGCCAGCAGCCAACGGCTAGCGGGTACCTCCTACGAGCAGTACTTC. Amino acids: CASSQRLAGTSYEQYF.

V and J are TRBV7-8 and TRBJ1-3; D not certain. Per the germline V gene, CDR1 is SGHVS and CDR2 is FQNEAQ. The CDR3 has 17 residues. Trimming removed 8 bases from V and 0 bases from J, with 20 bases in between. CDR3 amino acids: CASGRRAATTSGNTIYF. CDR3 coding DNA: TGTGCCAGCGGGCGGCGGGCCGCGACTACCTCTGGAAACACCATATATTTT.

The rearrangement links TRBV28 to TRBJ2-7, with a tentative D call TRBD2 (6 bases). V was shortened by 5 bases and J by 0 bases, with 14 bases between the two germline ends. The length of the CDR3 is 15 residues. Germline V gene sequence: CDR1 MDHEN, CDR2 SYDVKM. The CDR3 is CASSAPSASSYEQYF. As DNA, the CDR3 is TGTGCCAGCAGTGCACCTAGCGCCAGCTCCTACGAGCAGTACTTC.

The chain uses TRBV5-1 and TRBJ1-1; 7 bases fit TRBD1. CDR3 size: 17 residues. Trimming took 2 bases from V and 2 from J; bases not matched to a gene: 12. In germline, CDR1 is SGHRS, CDR2 YFSETQ. The chain's CDR3 is CASSFGSTGNGNTEAFF. In DNA, the CDR3 is TGCGCCAGCAGCTTCGGATCGACAGGGAATGGAAACACTGAAGCTTTCTTT.

The rearrangement uses TRBV4-2 and TRBJ1-5; D may be TRBD1 (6 bases). In germline, CDR1 is LGHNA, CDR2 YNFKEQ. Trimming removed 5 bases at V and 0 bases at J, with 8 bases between. This CDR3 region has 14 residues. The CDR3 nucleotides read TGTGCCAGCAGCGCGACAGGTAGCAATCAGCCCCAGCATTTT. As protein: CASSATGSNQPQHF.

This chain uses TRBV5-1 with TRBJ2-7; 13 positions match TRBD2. CDR1 SGHRS and CDR2 YFSETQ come from the germline V gene. V was clipped by 0 bases and J by 2 bases; unmatched bases: 2. This CDR3 region has 16 residues. The CDR3 spells CASSLGTSGSAYEQYF. The CDR3 nucleotides are TGCGCCAGCAGCTTGGGGACTAGCGGGAGTGCCTACGAGCAGTACTTC.

The chain couples TRBV3-1 (or the pseudogene TRBV3-2) to TRBJ1-1; D is perhaps TRBD1 (5 bases). The CDR3 runs to 11 residues. The germline V and J ends were trimmed by 4 bases and 8 bases, with 8 bases remaining between them. Germline lookup yields CDR1 LGHDT and CDR2 YNNKEL (reference sequence). CDR3 in amino acids: CASSRGQEAFF. The CDR3 DNA reads as TGTGCCAGCAGCCGTGGACAAGAAGCTTTCTTT.

The V and J genes are TRBV29-1 and TRBJ1-2; maybe TRBD1 (5 bases). The germline V and J ends were trimmed by 6 bases and 6 bases, with 20 bases remaining between them. CDR1 SQVTM and CDR2 ANQGSEA come from the germline V gene. The CDR3 totals 14 residues. CDR3 in DNA: TGCAGCGTCCCGCCGTCCGGTGGAGGGGATGGCTACACCTTC. Translation gives CSVPPSGGGDGYTF.

This clone was seen a handful of times. The J gene is TRBJ1-2, the V gene TRBV29-1; D is uncertain. Trimming pared 3 bases from V and 4 bases from J, leaving 9 bases between. CDR3 length: 12 residues. CDR1 and CDR2 (germline): SQVTM, ANQGSEA. CDR3 sequence reads: CSVDQSVYGYTF. The DNA of the CDR3 is TGCAGCGTTGACCAGTCAGTCTATGGCTACACCTTC.

The chain joins TRBV7-9 to TRBJ1-2, with D perhaps matching TRBD1 (5 bases). V lost 0 bases and J 6 bases, leaving 14 bases between the germline ends. Per the germline V gene, CDR1 is SEHNR and CDR2 is FQNEAQ (reference sequence). There are 15 residues in the CDR3. CDR3 nucleotides: TGTGCCAGCAGCTTAGCGGGCAGGGTACTGGATGGCTACACCTTC. Translating gives CASSLAGRVLDGYTF.

This chain uses TRBV20-1 with TRBJ1-6, with D hard to call. This CDR3 is 16 amino acids long. Germline CDR1 reads DFQATT; CDR2 reads SNEGSKA (reference sequence). V was trimmed by 3 bases and J by 8 bases, leaving 20 bases between them. This CDR3 is CSASEAGRTGDSPLHF. The CDR3 DNA sequence: TGCAGTGCTAGTGAGGCAGGTCGAACCGGGGATTCACCCCTCCACTTT.

This chain uses TRBV4-2 with TRBJ2-3; 12 bases are a match to TRBD1. This CDR3 spans 17 amino acids. V lost 3 bases to trimming and J lost 3 bases; unmatched junction nucleotides: 7. CDR1 is LGHNA and CDR2 is YNFKEQ in the germline V gene. The CDR3 protein is CASSQPGTGGATDTQYF. DNA of the CDR3: TGTGCCAGCAGCCAGCCCGGGACAGGGGGCGCGACAGATACGCAGTATTTT.

J is TRBJ1-2 and V is TRBV7-2, with D perhaps matching TRBD1 (6 bases). This CDR3 has 12 amino acids. V lost 5 bases and J lost 5, with 9 bases in between. Germline V gene lookup returns CDR1 SGHTA and CDR2 FQGNSA. The CDR3 coding sequence is TGTGCCAGCAGCGCCGACAGGTATGGCTACACCTTC. This encodes CASSADRYGYTF.

The V and J genes are TRBV19 and TRBJ2-3; TRBD1 agrees at 8 bases. Looked up from germline, CDR1 is LNHDA and CDR2 is SQIVND (reference sequence). V lost 4 bases, J lost 3 bases, and 6 bases stayed unmatched. The CDR3 has 15 residues. The chain's CDR3 is CASSTWTGWTDTQYF. CDR3 sequence (DNA): TGTGCCAGTAGTACGTGGACAGGGTGGACAGATACGCAGTATTTT.

The chain employs TRBV6-5 and TRBJ1-2, with 7 bases identical to TRBD1. CDR3 length: 12 amino acids. Trimming at V came to 7 bases and at J to 8 bases, leaving 7 bases not matched to a gene. In germline, CDR1 is MNHEY, CDR2 SVGAGI. CDR3 amino acids: CASIFDRDGYTF. In nucleotides, the CDR3 is TGTGCCAGCATCTTTGACAGGGACGGCTACACCTTC.

This rearrangement joins TRBV6-6 to TRBJ1-1, with D maybe TRBD1 (5 bases). This CDR3 has 12 residues. Germline CDR1 and CDR2: MNHNY and SVGAGI (reference sequence). V lost 7 bases and J lost 11, with 17 bases in between. This chain's CDR3 is CASTDRGSLAFF. CDR3 nucleotide sequence: TGTGCCAGCACCGACCGGGGGTCCCTGGCTTTCTTT.

V gene TRBV6-1 combines with J gene TRBJ2-3; D may be TRBD2 (6 bases). Trimming removed 2 bases at V and 4 bases at J, with 16 bases between. The CDR3 length is 16 residues. Germline assignment: CDR1 MNHNS and CDR2 SASEGT. Here the CDR3 reads CASSEQIGRYPDTQYF. In DNA, the CDR3 is TGTGCCAGCAGTGAACAGATCGGGAGATATCCAGATACGCAGTATTTT.

J is TRBJ2-2 and V is TRBV7-2; 9 positions agree with TRBD2. Germline trimming cut 6 bases from V and 2 bases from J; bases unmatched to any gene: 10. Germline-derived CDR1 and CDR2 are SGHTA and FQGNSA. This CDR3 has 17 amino acids. The CDR3 protein is CASRPKVLAGNTGELFF. Here the CDR3 DNA reads TGTGCCAGCAGACCCAAAGTACTAGCGGGCAACACCGGGGAGCTGTTTTTT.